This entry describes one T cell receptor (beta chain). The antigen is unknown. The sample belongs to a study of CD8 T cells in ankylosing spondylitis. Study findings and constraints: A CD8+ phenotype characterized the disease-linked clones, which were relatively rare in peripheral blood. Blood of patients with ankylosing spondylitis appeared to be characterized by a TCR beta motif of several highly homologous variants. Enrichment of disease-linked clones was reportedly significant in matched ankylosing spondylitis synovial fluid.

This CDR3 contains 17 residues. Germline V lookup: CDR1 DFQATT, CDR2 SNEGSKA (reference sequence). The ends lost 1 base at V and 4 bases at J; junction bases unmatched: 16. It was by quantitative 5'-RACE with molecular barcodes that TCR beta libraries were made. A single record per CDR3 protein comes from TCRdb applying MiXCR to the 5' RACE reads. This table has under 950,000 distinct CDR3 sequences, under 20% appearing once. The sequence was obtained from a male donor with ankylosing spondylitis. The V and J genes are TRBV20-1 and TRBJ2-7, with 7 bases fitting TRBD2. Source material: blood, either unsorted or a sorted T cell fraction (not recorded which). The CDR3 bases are TGCAGTGCTAGAGGGGATACGACCGGACTAGAGGTTTACGAGCAGTACTTC. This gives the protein CSARGDTTGLEVYEQYF.